This T cell receptor beta chain emerged from a study of metastatic and nonmetastatic thyroid tumors (dated by TCRdb to 2019 to 2021). Regarding the research as a whole: Repertoires from peripheral blood and from tumor or nodule tissue samples of malignant and benign thyroid patients were compared. Overall study results and their limits: In both blood and tumor samples, malignant tumors were reported to have significantly higher TCR beta diversity than benign nodules.

V was cut back by 5 bases and J by 9 bases, leaving a gap of 14 bases between them. The CDR3 contains 13 residues, cysteine and phenylalanine counted. Only the CDR3 DNA is retained, 39 bases long and in frame from the first base. Sequences SNHLY (CDR1) and FYNNEI (CDR2) are obtained from the germline V gene. Before undergoing thyroid surgery, none of the patients had been given any kind of treatment. The study retrospectively analysed patient clinical samples collected from the early 2010s to the late 2010s using T-cell receptor beta sequencing. This clone has a count of ten or more. Its cognate antigen has yet to be identified. Base qualities were left out, and no much larger clone turns up one base away. Library creation used PCR. Sequenced using an Illumina HiSeq 4000. High-throughput sequencing was used to profile the TCR beta-chain CDR3 region of every patient. From the authors' description of their analysis: The researchers built a classifier to tell apart papillary thyroid cancer patients with distant metastasis, based on CDR3 differences among clinicopathological groups. The Shannon index was used to assess repertoire diversity, and the Morisita-Horn index was used to assess tumor-blood repertoire similarity. Using fastp trimming at Q25 and MiXCR clonotype assembly, TCRdb reanalyzed the public sequencing data and kept in-frame beta chains. The V and J calls and clone size are TCRdb's, not the authors'. Within this sample are 29,000 or so clones, with 4% of them counted one time only. The ten largest clones take up approximately 22% of the sample.

The rearranged segments are TRBV2 and TRBJ2-1, with the D gene not confidently named. The sequencing input was blood. The source is a female donor with papillary thyroid cancer or a benign thyroid nodule (not recorded which). Some clones in this sample may be carry-over from other donors' samples. The DNA reads as follows: TGTGCCAGCAGTCCAGAGACCCCGTCTGAGCAGTTCTTC. It translates to CASSPETPSEQFF.